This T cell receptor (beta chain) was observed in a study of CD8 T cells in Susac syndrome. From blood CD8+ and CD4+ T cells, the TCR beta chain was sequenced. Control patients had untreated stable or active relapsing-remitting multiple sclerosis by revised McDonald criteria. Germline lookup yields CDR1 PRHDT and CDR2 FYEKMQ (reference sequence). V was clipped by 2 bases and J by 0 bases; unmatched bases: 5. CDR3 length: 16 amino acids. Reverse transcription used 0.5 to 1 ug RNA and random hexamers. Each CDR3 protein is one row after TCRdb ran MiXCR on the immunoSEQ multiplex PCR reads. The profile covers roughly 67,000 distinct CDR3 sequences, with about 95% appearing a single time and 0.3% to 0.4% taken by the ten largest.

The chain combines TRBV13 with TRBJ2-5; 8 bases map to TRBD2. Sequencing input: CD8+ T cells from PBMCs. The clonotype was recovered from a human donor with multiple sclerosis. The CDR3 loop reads CASSLYPAGDQETQYF. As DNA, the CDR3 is TGTGCCAGCAGCTTATATCCAGCGGGGGACCAAGAGACCCAGTACTTC.